This is a list of T cell receptor beta chains from one sample in a study of cytomegalovirus exposure and HLA in healthy donors. Method: immunoSEQ multiplex PCR; TCRdb's copy keeps in-frame clones and lacks some. The table for this sample gives over 100,000 clones. The sample consisted of PBMCs. The origin of the receptors is a man aged 25-45 years in good health and CMV-seronegative. Both conserved end residues are part of each CDR3.

v_call cdr3_length cdr3_aa
TRBV6-5 13 CASSGGGEETQYF
TRBV4-2 15 CASSHRTGHTDTQYF
TRBV7-9 16 CASTKVKGVTNYGYTF
TRBV9 12 CASSAPYGEAFF
TRBV7-6 15 CASSLMTGGNEKLFF
TRBV19 13 CASSWDSPWGYTF
TRBV4-2 14 CASSQEIHGDGYTF
TRBV14 14 CASSQGTGGDEQYF
TRBV19 16 CASSPGTGGGGPEQFF
TRBV28 15 CASSTLGGYESPLHF
TRBV27 15 CASTSREAHNSPLHF
TRBV6-5 15 CASSYDRVTVTEAFF
TRBV6-5 15 CASSFDRVYTGELFF
TRBV6-6 13 CASSLTGDTEAFF
TRBV10-3 13 CATGASGYNEQFF
TRBV5-6 14 CASSPQGPDTEAFF
TRBV29-1 14 CSVRLTGMANEQFF
TRBV7-2 14 CASSQGGLDTEAFF
TRBV14 14 CASSLRGNNQPQHF
TRBV6-1 15 CASSEAGQGDETQYF
TRBV11-1 12 CASSSESYGYTF
TRBV5-4 15 CASSLEGGPTDTQYF
TRBV18 13 CASSSGYQETQYF
TRBV19 12 CASRDIGQPQHF
TRBV28 15 CASSLPGGLTYEQYF
TRBV5-1 14 CASSWGLGSIGYTF
TRBV7-2 14 CASSVVADSYEQYF
TRBV19 18 CASSHGDSIFRRQETQYF
TRBV5-4 13 CASGGEFQETQYF
TRBV7-3 14 CASSLSGGGNGYTF
TRBV7-2 14 CASSRPDGGTEAFF
TRBV5-1 19 CASSKDDRASFPGANVLTF
TRBV9 13 CASSVVTGVGYTF
TRBV6-6 14 CASSYRLGGSPLHF
TRBV5-1 15 CASSPGTANTGELFF
TRBV18 16 CASSPGGVAGNTEAFF
TRBV29-1 12 CSGGEGAEKLFF
TRBV6-5 15 CASSLQGSSTDTQYF
TRBV30 13 CAWSPDSNQPQHF
TRBV19 14 CASSLEATNYGYTF
TRBV7-9 19 CASSWLPGQGSSSYNEQFF
TRBV10-3 14 CAITPGGDGNTIYF
TRBV7-3 18 CASSLTPGRGQGETEAFF
TRBV6-6 15 CASSYSGGSNQPQHF
TRBV4-2 16 CASSSDRGHFSGELFF
TRBV19 11 CASSIGTGSSF
TRBV7-7 14 CASSPSGGPDTQYF
TRBV30 13 CAWSPGQTYEQYF
TRBV2 13 CASRSGGYNEQFF
TRBV4-1 15 CASSQVPSSGNTIYF
TRBV28 15 CASSETQATNEKLFF
TRBV14 16 CASSQGGQGNTGELFF
TRBV18 15 CASSPRRQENTEAFF